What follows are 21 T cell receptor beta chains derived from one specimen sequenced in a study of cytomegalovirus exposure and HLA in healthy donors (dated by TCRdb to about 2017). Library construction relied on the immunoSEQ multiplex PCR assay. For the multiplex PCR, a mixture combining 60 forward primers for TCR Vbeta segments and 13 reverse primers for TCR Jbeta segments was used. The source is immuneACCESS, and TCRdb retained only in-frame sequences with V and J called. Part of the clones is not carried over; for the studies checked, unresolved V genes explain less than half of this, and the remainder is unexplained. This sample comprises approximately 160,000 clones, 81% of them detected only once. The ten largest clonotypes hold 1.9% of the sample. Material: PBMCs. Source of these receptors: a woman aged 18-30 years in good health and CMV-seronegative.

V usage is TRBV30 and J usage is TRBJ1-1; 7 nucleotides agree with TRBD1. V shed 0 bases, J shed 1 base, and the junction held 5 bases outside the gene matches. This CDR3 contains 15 residues. Looked up from germline, CDR1 is GTSNPN and CDR2 is SVGIG (reference sequence). The CDR3 DNA follows: TGTGCCTGGAGTGTAAGCCGGACAGGGAACACTGAAGCTTTCTTT. It codes for CAWSVSRTGNTEAFF.

This sequence joins TRBV2 and TRBJ2-7; a weak D match, TRBD1 (6 bases). CDR1 and CDR2 from the germline V gene are SNHLY and FYNNEI. The CDR3 loop spans 14 amino acids. V was pared by 2 bases and J by 5 bases, with 13 bases between. Here the CDR3 DNA reads TGTGCCAGCAGTGAAATGCAGGGGTACCACGAGCAGTACTTC. Translated: CASSEMQGYHEQYF.

The genes are TRBV13 and TRBJ2-7; D is perhaps TRBD2 (6 bases). In germline, CDR1 is PRHDT, CDR2 FYEKMQ (reference sequence). Trimming pared 7 bases from V and 3 bases from J, leaving 25 bases between. This CDR3 is built from 17 residues. This chain's CDR3 is CASTGGQHFTRGYEQYF. DNA for the CDR3: TGTGCCAGCACAGGAGGGCAGCATTTTACAAGGGGCTACGAGCAGTACTTC.

This sequence joins TRBV5-8 and TRBJ1-2; D call uncertain. Germline assignment: CDR1 SGHTS and CDR2 YDEGEE. This CDR3 has 11 residues. Deletions cut 9 bases from V and 4 bases from J, with 10 bases between. CDR3 sequence reads: CATTGSYGYTF. CDR3 bases: TGTGCCACCACGGGGAGCTATGGCTACACCTTC.

This chain links TRBV6-4 with TRBJ2-2, with 8 bases that match TRBD1. CDR3 length equals 13 residues. The germline gives CDR1 MRHNA, CDR2 SNTAGT. The V and J ends lost 8 bases and 2 bases, in that order; junction bases with no gene match: 1. This CDR3 reads CASGQGNTGELFF. The CDR3 nucleotides read TGTGCCAGCGGACAGGGCAACACCGGGGAGCTGTTTTTT.

V is TRBV4-1 and J is TRBJ1-4; 9 bases fit TRBD1. The CDR3 extends over 17 amino acids. CDR1 and CDR2 from the germline V gene are MGHRA and YSYEKL. V dropped 3 bases and J dropped 0; count of bases not matched to a gene: 5. The CDR3 nucleotides are TGCGCCAGCAGCCAGAGGACAGGGGTTGCAACTAATGAAAAACTGTTTTTT. It is translated as CASSQRTGVATNEKLFF.

This chain links TRBV2 with TRBJ2-7; 8 nucleotides match TRBD2. Germline CDR1 and CDR2: SNHLY and FYNNEI. CDR3 length: 14 amino acids. J was trimmed by 3 bases and V by 6 bases; bases with no gene match: 7. The CDR3 coding sequence is TGTGCCAGCAGGCGGGGGGCGGCGAACTACGAGCAGTACTTC. Protein sequence: CASRRGAANYEQYF. The full variable domain, with the rest looked up from reference TRBV2 and TRBJ2-7, is EPEVTQTPSHQVTQMGQEVILRCVPISNHLYFYWYRQILGQKVEFLVSFYNNEISEKSEIFDDQFSVERPDGSNFTLKIRSTKLEDSAMYFCASRRGAANYEQYFGPGTRLTVT.

The chain joins TRBV2 to TRBJ1-2; no reliable D call. The V end was cut by 7 bases, the J end by 0 bases, with 9 bases between. From germline, CDR1 is SNHLY and CDR2 FYNNEI. The length of the CDR3 is 13 residues. CDR3 protein: CASTRSANYGYTF. CDR3 sequence (DNA): TGTGCCAGCACCAGGTCGGCTAACTATGGCTACACCTTC.

This clone showed up just once. CDR3 bases: TGTGCCAGCAGCCAAGATTTCGGGATAGCGGCTATAATCGACGAGCAGTACTTC. Translating it yields CASSQDFGIAAIIDEQYF. The genes are TRBV4-2 and TRBJ2-7; D may be TRBD2 (6 bases). V was clipped by 0 bases and J by 5 bases, with 23 bases between them. Germline CDR1 is LGHNA and CDR2 is YNFKEQ. The CDR3 totals 18 residues.

The J gene is TRBJ2-3, the V gene TRBV2; TRBD1 is a possible D gene (6 bases). This CDR3 contains 15 residues. Trimming stripped 6 bases from V and 2 bases from J, with 15 bases between. CDR1 and CDR2 (germline): SNHLY, FYNNEI. In DNA, the CDR3 is TGTGCCAGCAGCCGGGACACCGTGAACACAGATACGCAGTATTTT. This sequence encodes CASSRDTVNTDTQYF.

The chain employs TRBV6-5 and TRBJ1-4, with 7 bases aligning to TRBD1. The CDR3 is 14 amino acids. Trimming removed 5 bases from V and 3 bases from J; junction bases left unmatched: 3. Germline assignment: CDR1 MNHEY and CDR2 SVGAGI. CDR3: CASSRQGANEKLFF. The CDR3 nucleotides are TGTGCCAGCAGTAGACAGGGTGCTAATGAAAAACTGTTTTTT.

The chain couples TRBV18 to TRBJ2-1; tentatively, D is TRBD1 (5 bases). V lost 2 bases and J lost 0, with 8 bases in between. The germline V gene has CDR1 KGHSH and CDR2 LQKENI. This CDR3 comprises 15 residues. CDR3 amino acids: CASSPGASSYNEQFF. The CDR3 coding sequence is TGTGCCAGCTCACCAGGGGCCAGCTCCTACAATGAGCAGTTCTTC.

The chain couples TRBV27 to TRBJ2-7; 10 nucleotides line up with TRBD1. Unmatched junction bases numbered 12, after V lost 6 bases and J lost 1 base. The germline V gene encodes CDR1 MNHEY and CDR2 SMNVEV (reference sequence). This CDR3 region has 17 residues. Here the CDR3 reads CASSPRQGAIESYEQYF. CDR3 sequence (DNA): TGTGCCAGCAGCCCCCGACAGGGGGCCATCGAGTCCTACGAGCAGTACTTC.

This clone has only a few counts. The V call is TRBV6-1, the J call TRBJ2-5, with D possibly being TRBD1 (6 bases). Germline V gene sequence: CDR1 MNHNS, CDR2 SASEGT. Deletions cut 2 bases from V and 4 bases from J, with 14 bases between. The CDR3 covers 15 residues. The CDR3 loop is CASSEWAGAAETQYF. CDR3 bases: TGTGCCAGCAGTGAATGGGCAGGGGCGGCAGAGACCCAGTACTTC.

About this clone: This sample also contains other DNA sequences that code for the same CDR3. The J gene is TRBJ1-2, the V gene TRBV28; D perhaps matches TRBD1 (5 bases). Trimming cost V 3 bases and J 7 bases, with 15 bases left between them. Germline V lookup: CDR1 MDHEN, CDR2 SYDVKM. The CDR3 covers 14 residues. CDR3 region: CASSLGRAGGGYTF. The CDR3 DNA follows: TGTGCCAGCAGTTTGGGCAGGGCCGGGGGTGGCTACACCTTC.

The rearrangement uses TRBV7-8 and TRBJ2-7, with 9 positions matching TRBD1. V shed 2 bases and J 3 bases; nucleotides not matched to a gene: 11. CDR3 length: 17 amino acids. CDR1 and CDR2 (germline): SGHVS, FQNEAQ. CDR3 in amino acids: CASSLNDPGQGVYEQYF. CDR3 DNA: TGTGCCAGCAGCTTAAATGATCCGGGACAGGGTGTCTACGAGCAGTACTTC. The whole variable domain, filled in from reference TRBV7-8 and TRBJ2-7, reads GAGVSQSPRYKVAKRGQDVALRCDPISGHVSLFWYQQALGQGPEFLTYFQNEAQLDKSGLPSDRFFAERPEGSVSTLKIQRTQQEDSAVYLCASSLNDPGQGVYEQYFGPGTRLTVT.

This sequence joins TRBV7-9 and TRBJ1-1; tentative D call: TRBD1 (5 bases). The CDR3 has 14 amino acids. With 5 bases removed from V and 0 bases from J, the gap between germline ends came to 10 bases. The germline V gene has CDR1 SEHNR and CDR2 FQNEAQ (reference sequence). CDR3 sequence: CASSRQYMNTEAFF. The DNA for the CDR3 is TGTGCCAGCAGCCGACAGTACATGAACACTGAAGCTTTCTTT.

V gene TRBV30 combines with J gene TRBJ2-4; D ambiguous. V lost 0 bases to trimming and J lost 1 base, with 7 bases between them. This CDR3 has 14 amino acids. Germline V gene lookup returns CDR1 GTSNPN and CDR2 SVGIG (reference sequence). CDR3 nucleotides: TGTGCCTGGAGTGTCGCGCCGGCCAAAAACATTCAGTACTTC. Translating gives CAWSVAPAKNIQYF.

On this clone: The junction departs from the called germline gene at one end, perhaps through a read error. The rearrangement uses TRBV6-1 and TRBJ2-1; 7 bases agree with TRBD1. Germline CDR1 reads MNHNS; CDR2 reads SASEGT. The CDR3 length is 15 residues. The CDR3 coding sequence is TGTGCCAGCAATGAAGGGGGCGCATCCAACAATGAGCAGTTCTTC. Protein: CASNEGGASNNEQFF.

The chain links TRBV7-7 to TRBJ2-7; a weak D match, TRBD1 (6 bases). Trimming shortened V by 2 bases and J by 3 bases, and 8 bases separated the two germline ends. The CDR3 covers 13 residues. The germline V gene has CDR1 SSHAT and CDR2 FNYEAQ (reference sequence). CDR3 sequence: CASSLTDSYEQYF. The DNA for the CDR3 is TGTGCCAGCAGCTTAACGGACAGCTACGAGCAGTACTTC.

V gene TRBV11-2 combines with J gene TRBJ2-2, with D maybe TRBD2 (6 bases). The ends were cut back, 6 bases at V and 6 bases at J, with 8 bases in the middle. The CDR3 runs 12 residues. CDR1 SGHAT and CDR2 FQNNGV come from the germline V gene. The CDR3 DNA is TGTGCCAGCAGGGGGGAGGCCGGGGAGCTGTTTTTT. Its protein is CASRGEAGELFF. The whole variable domain, remainder taken from reference TRBV11-2 and TRBJ2-2, is EAGVAQSPRYKIIEKRQSVAFWCNPISGHATLYWYQQILGQGPKLLIQFQNNGVVDDSQLPKDRFSAERLKGVDSTLKIQPAKLEDSAVYLCASRGEAGELFFGEGSRLTVL.